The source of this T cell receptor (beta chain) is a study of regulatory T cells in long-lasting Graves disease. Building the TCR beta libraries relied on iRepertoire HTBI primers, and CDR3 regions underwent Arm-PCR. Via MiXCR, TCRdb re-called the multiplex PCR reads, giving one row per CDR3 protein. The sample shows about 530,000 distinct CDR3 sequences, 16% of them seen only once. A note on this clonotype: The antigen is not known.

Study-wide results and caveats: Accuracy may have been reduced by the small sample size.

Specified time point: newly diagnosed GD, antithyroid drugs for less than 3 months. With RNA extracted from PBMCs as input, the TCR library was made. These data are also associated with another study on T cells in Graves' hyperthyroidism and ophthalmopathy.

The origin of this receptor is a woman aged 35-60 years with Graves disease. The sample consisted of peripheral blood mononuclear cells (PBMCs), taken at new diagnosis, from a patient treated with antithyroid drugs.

The CDR3, as DNA: TGTGCCACCAGTGACGGACTAGCGGGGGCAGATACGCAGTATTTT. It translates to CATSDGLAGADTQYF. V and J are TRBV24-1 and TRBJ2-3, with 13 bases lining up with TRBD2. Trimming at V came to 4 bases and at J to 4 bases, leaving 1 base not matched to a gene. The CDR3 is 15 amino acids. From germline, CDR1 is KGHDR and CDR2 SFDVKD.